These 31 T cell receptor beta chains came from one sample sequenced in a study of control samples from healthy donors and cancer patients. TCRdb's copy holds only in-frame clones and misses some; the assay was immunoSEQ multiplex PCR. Here the sample spans about 140,000 clones, approximately 94% being singletons. Sequenced: blood. The receptor source for this set is a man in his forties or fifties in good health.

The chain has TRBV28 and TRBJ1-1; unclear D gene. The V end was cut by 4 bases, the J end by 6 bases, with 6 bases between. The CDR3 has 11 residues. From germline, CDR1 is MDHEN and CDR2 SYDVKM. The CDR3 DNA reads as TGTGCCAGCAGTTCGAGGGCTGAAGCTTTCTTT. As protein: CASSSRAEAFF.

The V gene is TRBV5-6, the J gene TRBJ1-5; no reliable D call. V was clipped by 0 bases and J by 7 bases, with 8 bases between them. Germline values: CDR1 SGHDT, CDR2 YYEEEE. CDR3 length: 13 amino acids. The CDR3 is CASSLGQSQPQHF. In DNA form, the CDR3 reads TGTGCCAGCAGCTTGGGGCAGAGCCAGCCCCAGCATTTT.

This CDR3 reads CASSSETGSLPGNTIYF. The DNA of the CDR3 is TGTGCCAGCAGCAGTGAGACAGGGAGCCTCCCTGGAAACACCATATATTTT. The gene calls are TRBV5-6 and TRBJ1-3, with 7 bases matching TRBD1. Germline V gives CDR1 SGHDT, CDR2 YYEEEE. The V and J ends lost 4 bases and 2 bases, in that order; junction bases with no gene match: 12. The CDR3 totals 17 residues.

This clone was detected only once. The chain uses TRBV5-8 and TRBJ2-2, with D possibly TRBD2 on 6 matching bases. Germline V gene data show CDR1 as SGHTS and CDR2 as YDEGEE. V was pared by 4 bases and J by 5 bases, with 12 bases between. CDR3 length: 14 amino acids. The CDR3 region has the DNA TGTGCCAGCAGCCTCCCGCGGGAAACCGGGGAGCTGTTTTTT. Translation: CASSLPRETGELFF.

The chain carries TRBV30 and TRBJ2-1; D uncertain. Germline CDR1 and CDR2: GTSNPN and SVGIG (reference sequence). This CDR3 is built from 12 residues. Trimming stripped 5 bases from V and 8 bases from J, with 13 bases between. The CDR3 DNA is TGTGCCTGGGGTGCCTCCGGGTATGAGCAGTTCTTC. This encodes CAWGASGYEQFF.

The gene calls are TRBV28 and TRBJ2-1, with D unclear. The CDR3 covers 13 residues. Germline V gives CDR1 MDHEN, CDR2 SYDVKM. Trimming cost V 2 bases and J 8 bases, with 10 bases left between them. For the CDR3, the DNA is TGTGCCAGCAGTTTAGCCGGTGGCGATGAGCAGTTCTTC. As protein: CASSLAGGDEQFF.

V and J are TRBV7-2 and TRBJ2-7, with TRBD2 matching over 8 bases. The V gene end was trimmed by 5 bases and the J gene end by 0 bases; junction bases not matched to a gene: 9. CDR1 and CDR2 (germline): SGHTA, FQGNSA. The CDR3 is made up of 16 amino acids. The CDR3 is CASSRIAGISSYEQYF. The CDR3 DNA sequence: TGTGCCAGCAGCCGTATAGCGGGGATTAGCTCCTACGAGCAGTACTTC.

This chain joins TRBV20-1 and TRBJ1-2, with a possible D match to TRBD1 (6 bases). V lost 6 bases to trimming and J lost 8 bases, with 13 bases between them. This CDR3 region has 11 residues. The V gene's germline CDR1 is DFQATT and CDR2 SNEGSKA (reference sequence). CDR3 nucleotide sequence: TGCAGTGCCCCGGACAGAGGAGGCTACACCTTC. This encodes CSAPDRGGYTF.

The chain recombines TRBV10-2 with TRBJ1-5; no firm D call. Germline V gene data show CDR1 as WSHSY and CDR2 as SAAADI. V lost 4 bases to trimming and J lost 2 bases, with 9 bases between them. The CDR3 contains 14 residues. CDR3: CASSAPAGNQPQHF. CDR3 nucleotide sequence: TGCGCCAGCAGTGCCCCGGCGGGCAATCAGCCCCAGCATTTT.

V usage is TRBV10-3 and J usage is TRBJ1-6, with a weak D call TRBD1 (6 bases). Trimming took 5 bases from V and 5 from J, leaving 13 bases between them. CDR3 length equals 15 residues. Germline V lookup: CDR1 ENHRY, CDR2 SYGVKD. The CDR3 nucleotides read TGTGCCATCAGTCAGGGGTCGGGTAATAATTCACCCCTCCACTTT. Amino acid sequence: CAISQGSGNNSPLHF.

The genes are TRBV19 and TRBJ1-4; D is perhaps TRBD1 (6 bases). This CDR3 has 16 amino acids. Per germline, CDR1 LNHDA and CDR2 SQIVND (reference sequence). Between the trimmed V and J ends, which lost 6 bases and 0 bases, there was a span of 14 bases. CDR3 DNA: TGTGCCAGTAGGAATAACCCAGGGGCAACTAATGAAAAACTGTTTTTT. Translated: CASRNNPGATNEKLFF.

This chain joins TRBV27 and TRBJ1-5; TRBD1 agrees at 9 bases. The CDR3 covers 15 residues. V was clipped by 5 bases and J by 5 bases; unmatched bases: 7. Looked up from germline, CDR1 is MNHEY and CDR2 is SMNVEV (reference sequence). The CDR3 loop is CASSHVGTGYQPQHF. As DNA, the CDR3 is TGTGCCAGCAGTCATGTGGGGACAGGGTATCAGCCCCAGCATTTT.

V is TRBV7-6 and J is TRBJ2-1; possibly TRBD1 or TRBD2 for D (5 bases each). Germline CDR1 and CDR2: SGHVS and FNYEAQ. The V end was cut by 1 base, the J end by 5 bases, with 12 bases between. This CDR3 region has 15 residues. The CDR3 sequence: CASSLGGTRDNEQFF. Here the CDR3 DNA reads TGTGCCAGCAGCTTAGGGGGGACCCGGGACAATGAGCAGTTCTTC.

V gene TRBV12-3 or TRBV12-4 combines with J gene TRBJ2-2; possible D gene TRBD2, 5 bases. V was clipped by 4 bases and J by 3 bases, with 6 bases between them. The CDR3 totals 13 residues. CDR3 sequence reads: CASSYGDTGELFF. The DNA for the CDR3 is TGTGCCAGCAGTTACGGGGACACCGGGGAGCTGTTTTTT.

The chain links TRBV11-2 to TRBJ2-7; D gene uncertain. Germline-derived CDR1 and CDR2 are SGHAT and FQNNGV. Between the trimmed V and J ends, which lost 4 bases and 0 bases, there was a span of 10 bases. The CDR3 is made up of 14 amino acids. CDR3 DNA sequence: TGTGCCAGCAGCTCCATTTGGAGCTCCTACGAGCAGTACTTC. As protein: CASSSIWSSYEQYF.

The chain joins TRBV7-9 to TRBJ1-4; D is possibly TRBD1 (6 bases). This CDR3 is 15 amino acids long. Germline CDR1 and CDR2: SEHNR and FQNEAQ (reference sequence). V was pared by 0 bases and J by 6 bases, with 11 bases between. The CDR3 coding sequence is TGTGCCAGCAGCTTAGCGCAAGGGGGAGATGAAAAACTGTTTTTT. Its translation is CASSLAQGGDEKLFF.

V gene TRBV28 combines with J gene TRBJ1-1; D not resolved. The CDR3 has 12 amino acids. The germline V gene encodes CDR1 MDHEN and CDR2 SYDVKM. Between the trimmed V and J ends, which lost 7 bases and 1 base, there was a span of 7 bases. The CDR3 loop reads CASTGRNTEAFF. CDR3 coding DNA: TGTGCCAGCACGGGTAGGAACACTGAAGCTTTCTTT.

The chain recombines TRBV19 with TRBJ2-1; D is perhaps TRBD2 (5 bases). This CDR3 region has 13 residues. V was trimmed by 4 bases and J by 6 bases, leaving 10 bases between them. CDR1 and CDR2 from the germline V gene are LNHDA and SQIVND (reference sequence). The CDR3 DNA follows: TGTGCCAGTAGTAGCGGAGGCCTCAATGAGCAGTTCTTC. The encoded protein is CASSSGGLNEQFF.

This sequence joins TRBV6-5 and TRBJ2-3; D is perhaps TRBD1 (6 bases). Germline V lookup: CDR1 MNHEY, CDR2 SVGAGI. This CDR3 has 15 residues. V lost 5 bases and J 7 bases, leaving 19 bases between the germline ends. This CDR3 reads CASSRGTRGAYTQYF. CDR3 nucleotides: TGTGCCAGCAGTAGAGGGACAAGGGGCGCCTATACGCAGTATTTT.

This chain connects TRBV30 to TRBJ2-5; 9 positions agree with TRBD1. Germline CDR1 GTSNPN, CDR2 SVGIG (reference sequence). The CDR3 extends over 13 amino acids. V lost 6 bases and J lost 5; bases outside the gene matches: 7. The CDR3 sequence is CACSRDRAETQYF. In DNA, the CDR3 is TGTGCCTGCTCTAGGGACAGGGCGGAGACCCAGTACTTC.

The chain employs TRBV6-5 and TRBJ1-5, with 11 bases matching TRBD1. Germline-derived CDR1 and CDR2 are MNHEY and SVGAGI. The CDR3 spans 15 residues. The J segment lost 1 base and the V segment lost 6 bases, leaving 2 bases of the junction unmatched. The CDR3 nucleotides are TGTGCCAGCAGCCGGGACAGGGGGAGCAATCAGCCCCAGCATTTT. It translates to CASSRDRGSNQPQHF.

This clone is a singleton in its sample. The CDR3 region is CASSVEGGSAHEQYF. CDR3 DNA sequence: TGTGCCAGCAGCGTAGAAGGGGGATCTGCCCACGAGCAGTACTTC. This chain links TRBV9 with TRBJ2-7, with D possibly TRBD1 on 6 matching bases. The germline gives CDR1 SGDLS, CDR2 YYNGEE. The CDR3 contains 15 residues. The V end lost 0 bases, the J end lost 5 bases, and 15 bases lay between the germline ends.

The rearrangement joins TRBV14 to TRBJ2-2; D perhaps matches TRBD1 (5 bases). V was shortened by 4 bases and J by 5 bases, with 14 bases between the two germline ends. Germline CDR1 is SGHDN and CDR2 is FVKESK. CDR3 size: 15 residues. The CDR3 loop is CASSLMGRETGELFF. The DNA for the CDR3 is TGTGCCAGCAGCCTCATGGGCAGGGAAACCGGGGAGCTGTTTTTT.

The chain uses TRBV18 and TRBJ1-6; D is perhaps TRBD1 (5 bases). Per germline, CDR1 KGHSH and CDR2 LQKENI. Trimming pared 5 bases from V and 4 bases from J, leaving 15 bases between. This CDR3 spans 16 amino acids. CDR3 sequence: CASSWAPGAYNSPLHF. CDR3 DNA: TGTGCCAGCTCATGGGCCCCTGGGGCTTATAATTCACCCCTCCACTTT.

The V gene is TRBV28, the J gene TRBJ2-7, with D uncertain. Per germline, CDR1 MDHEN and CDR2 SYDVKM. The CDR3 length is 13 residues. V gave up 5 bases and J gave up 5 bases, with 13 bases separating them. The CDR3 coding sequence is TGTGCCAGCAGTCCAATAACGGGTAACGAGCAGTACTTC. Its translation is CASSPITGNEQYF.

As DNA, the CDR3 is TGTGCCAGCAGCTTGCAACAGGGCTACGAGCAGTACTTC. This encodes CASSLQQGYEQYF. The rearrangement links TRBV7-2 to TRBJ2-7, with D tentatively TRBD1 (6 bases). CDR3 size: 13 residues. The V gene lost 3 bases and the J gene lost 3 bases, with 9 bases spanning the gap. Germline V lookup: CDR1 SGHTA, CDR2 FQGNSA.

The CDR3 protein is CASSWGLDSDEQYF. The CDR3 DNA is TGCGCCAGCAGCTGGGGACTGGACTCAGACGAGCAGTACTTC. This chain joins TRBV5-1 and TRBJ2-7; possibly TRBD2 for D (6 bases). This CDR3 has 14 residues. Germline V gene lookup returns CDR1 SGHRS and CDR2 YFSETQ. The ends were cut back, 3 bases at V and 5 bases at J, with 15 bases in the middle.

CDR3 DNA: TGTGCCACCAGTGACCCGACTAGAGGGACTAGCGGGGGGAGCACAGATACGCAGTATTTT. This translates into CATSDPTRGTSGGSTDTQYF. The rearrangement uses TRBV24-1 and TRBJ2-3, with TRBD2 identical over 15 bases. CDR1 and CDR2 (germline): KGHDR, SFDVKD. Unmatched junction bases numbered 10, after V lost 4 bases and J lost 0 bases. This CDR3 comprises 20 residues.

This chain joins TRBV6-5 and TRBJ1-1, with unresolved D. The CDR3 is 16 residues long. Trimming left V 0 bases short and J 0 bases short, with 11 bases between. Germline V lookup: CDR1 MNHEY, CDR2 SVGAGI. CDR3 region: CASSYSPPGLNTEAFF. The CDR3 DNA reads as TGTGCCAGCAGTTACTCTCCGCCGGGGTTGAACACTGAAGCTTTCTTT.

This clone was recorded a few times. This chain's CDR3 is CASRETWDIQYF. The DNA of the CDR3 is TGCGCCAGCAGGGAAACATGGGACATTCAGTACTTC. This chain joins TRBV5-1 and TRBJ2-4; unclear D gene. Trimming shortened V by 5 bases and J by 8 bases, and 11 bases separated the two germline ends. This CDR3 spans 12 amino acids. CDR1 and CDR2 from the germline V gene are SGHRS and YFSETQ.

The chain employs TRBV24-1 and TRBJ2-1, with 10 bases matching TRBD2. V shed 1 base, J shed 4 bases, and the junction held 9 bases outside the gene matches. CDR3 size: 18 residues. Per germline, CDR1 KGHDR and CDR2 SFDVKD. CDR3 coding DNA: TGTGCCACCAGTGATTTTCGAGACGGAGCGGGGGGGTACAATGAGCAGTTCTTC. Protein product: CATSDFRDGAGGYNEQFF.